The 5 T cell receptor beta chains below were found in one sample sequenced in a study of T-cell reconstitution after alpha-beta-depleted transplantation in children. For TCRbeta, the library was prepared with unique molecular identifiers. TCRdb recomputed calls from the PCR reads with MiXCR, one row per CDR3 protein. The data show roughly 610,000 distinct CDR3 sequences, with roughly a tenth seen just once and 4% to 5% held by the top ten. The material was PBMCs from the stem cell graft donor, obtained from the stem cell graft. Source of these receptors: a human donor who donated a stem cell graft to a child with acute myeloid leukemia.

This clonotype was detected ten times or more. V gene TRBV29-1 combines with J gene TRBJ2-7; D is unclear. The CDR3 sequence is 16 residues long. Germline CDR1 and CDR2: SQVTM and ANQGSEA. Trimming removed 5 bases from V and 0 bases from J, with 20 bases in between. The CDR3 sequence is CSVLEARSGSSYEQYF. The DNA for the CDR3 is TGCAGCGTTCTTGAGGCCAGGTCAGGTTCCTCCTACGAGCAGTACTTC.

This chain links TRBV6-5 with TRBJ2-5; no reliable D call. CDR1 and CDR2 from the germline V gene are MNHEY and SVGAGI. This CDR3 is built from 13 residues. V gave up 0 bases and J gave up 6 bases, with 8 bases separating them. CDR3 in amino acids: CASSYSAQKTQYF. CDR3 coding DNA: TGTGCCAGCAGTTACTCCGCTCAGAAGACCCAGTACTTC.

In its sample, this clonotype was seen many times. The CDR3 coding sequence is TGCGCCAGCAGCTTGGCTCCGGGACAGGGAGCTGAAGCTTTCTTT. Translating it yields CASSLAPGQGAEAFF. The chain combines TRBV5-1 with TRBJ1-1; 9 bases fit TRBD1. Germline V CDR1 and CDR2: SGHRS, YFSETQ. The ends lost 0 bases at V and 6 bases at J; junction bases unmatched: 6. The CDR3 consists of 15 residues. Variable domain in full (rest from reference TRBV5-1 and TRBJ1-1): KAGVTQTPRYLIKTRGQQVTLSCSPISGHRSVSWYQQTPGQGLQFLFEYFSETQRNKGNFPGRFSGRQFSNSRSEMNVSTLELGDSALYLCASSLAPGQGAEAFFGQGTRLTVV.

The rearrangement links TRBV7-2 to TRBJ2-1; 8 bases line up with TRBD2. CDR1 SGHTA and CDR2 FQGNSA come from the germline V gene. The V gene end was trimmed by 1 base and the J gene end by 4 bases; junction bases not matched to a gene: 6. This CDR3 spans 16 amino acids. The CDR3: CASSLEPAGAYNEQFF. DNA for the CDR3: TGTGCCAGCAGCTTAGAGCCAGCGGGAGCTTACAATGAGCAGTTCTTC.

This clonotype occurred many times. The rearrangement joins TRBV6-4 to TRBJ2-1; 7 positions agree with TRBD2. The CDR3 loop spans 16 amino acids. Germline V gene data show CDR1 as MRHNA and CDR2 as SNTAGT. J lost 2 bases, V lost 3 bases, and 7 bases had no gene match. CDR3 protein: CASSESLADPYNEQFF. DNA of the CDR3: TGTGCCAGCAGTGAAAGCCTAGCGGATCCCTACAATGAGCAGTTCTTC.